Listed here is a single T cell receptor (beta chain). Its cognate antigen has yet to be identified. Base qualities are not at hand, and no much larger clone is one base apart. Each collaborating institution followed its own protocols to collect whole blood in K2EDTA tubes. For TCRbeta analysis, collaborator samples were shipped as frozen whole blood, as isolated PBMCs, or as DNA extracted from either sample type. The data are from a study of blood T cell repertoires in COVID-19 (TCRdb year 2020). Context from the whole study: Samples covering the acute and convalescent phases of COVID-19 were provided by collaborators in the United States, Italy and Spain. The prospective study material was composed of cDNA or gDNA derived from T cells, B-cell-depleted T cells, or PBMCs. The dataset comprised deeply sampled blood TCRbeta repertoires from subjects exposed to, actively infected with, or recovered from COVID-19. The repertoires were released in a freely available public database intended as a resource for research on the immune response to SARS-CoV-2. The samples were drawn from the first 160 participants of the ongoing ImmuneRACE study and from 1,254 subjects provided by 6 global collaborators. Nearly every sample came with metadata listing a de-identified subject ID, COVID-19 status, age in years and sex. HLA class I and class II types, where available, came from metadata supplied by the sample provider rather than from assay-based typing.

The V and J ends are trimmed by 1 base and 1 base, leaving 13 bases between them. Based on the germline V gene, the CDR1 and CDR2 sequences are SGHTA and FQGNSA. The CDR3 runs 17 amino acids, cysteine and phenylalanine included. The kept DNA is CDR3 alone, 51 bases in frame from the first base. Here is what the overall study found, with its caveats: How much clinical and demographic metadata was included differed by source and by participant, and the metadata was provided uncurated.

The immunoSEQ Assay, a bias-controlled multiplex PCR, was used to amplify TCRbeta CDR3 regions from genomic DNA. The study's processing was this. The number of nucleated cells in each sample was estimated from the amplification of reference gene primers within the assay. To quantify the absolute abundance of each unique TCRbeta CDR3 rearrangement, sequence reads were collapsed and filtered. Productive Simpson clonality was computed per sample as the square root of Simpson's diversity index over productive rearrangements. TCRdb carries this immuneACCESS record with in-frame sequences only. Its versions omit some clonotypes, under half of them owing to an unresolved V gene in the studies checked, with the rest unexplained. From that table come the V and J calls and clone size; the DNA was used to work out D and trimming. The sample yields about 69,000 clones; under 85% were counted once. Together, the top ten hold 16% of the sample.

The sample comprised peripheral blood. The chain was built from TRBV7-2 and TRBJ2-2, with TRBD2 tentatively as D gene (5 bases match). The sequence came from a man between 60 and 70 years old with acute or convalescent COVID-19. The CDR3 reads CASSLVASFRNTGELFF. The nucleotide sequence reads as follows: TGTGCCAGCAGCTTAGTAGCGTCTTTTCGGAACACCGGGGAGCTGTTTTTT.